These 23 T cell receptor beta chains share one sample of origin, sequenced in a study of chronic HIV infection and antiretroviral therapy (dated by TCRdb to between 2015 and 2017). Library creation used 5' RACE. Sequencing took place on an Illumina MiSeq. The public reads were reprocessed in TCRdb via fastp at Q25 and MiXCR, keeping in-frame beta chains. CDR3 protein sequences are deduplicated, and each keeps its most common genes and DNA. For this sample there are about 38,000 distinct CDR3 sequences; roughly 8.2% appear just once. Together, the top ten hold over 2.5% of the sample. The sample consisted of peripheral blood. These receptors came from an adult who had HIV and had not received antiretroviral therapy, or was an uninfected healthy control (not recorded which).

This clonotype was counted at least ten times. The V and J genes are TRBV29-1 and TRBJ2-3; 9 bases map to TRBD1. Germline V gene data show CDR1 as SQVTM and CDR2 as ANQGSEA. The CDR3 consists of 15 residues. The trim removed 5 bases at V and 4 bases at J, leaving 10 bases unmatched. The CDR3 nucleotides read TGCAGCGTTCAAGTGAAGGGGACAGGGCCAGATACGCAGTATTTT. This translates into CSVQVKGTGPDTQYF.

The chain is built from TRBV6-6 and TRBJ2-7; D unclear. V lost 7 bases to trimming and J lost 4 bases, with 8 bases between them. The CDR3 has 11 amino acids. CDR1 and CDR2 from the germline V gene are MNHNY and SVGAGI (reference sequence). The DNA for the CDR3 is TGTGCCAGCAATGTTGGATACGAGCAGTACTTC. This encodes CASNVGYEQYF.

This clonotype occurred many times. The chain joins TRBV27 to TRBJ2-3; possible D gene TRBD1, 6 bases. Germline lookup yields CDR1 MNHEY and CDR2 SMNVEV (reference sequence). The CDR3 covers 16 residues. V dropped 4 bases and J dropped 0 bases, with 14 bases sitting between them. CDR3 DNA sequence: TGTGCCAGCAGTTCCTATCGACAGGCGAGCACAGATACGCAGTATTTT. It codes for CASSSYRQASTDTQYF.

This clonotype turned up a few times. The chain links TRBV20-1 to TRBJ2-5; the D is unclear. From germline, CDR1 is DFQATT and CDR2 SNEGSKA (reference sequence). V lost 6 bases to trimming and J lost 2 bases, with 7 bases between them. The CDR3 runs 11 residues. This CDR3 reads CSATLQETQYF. The DNA for the CDR3 is TGCAGTGCCACATTGCAAGAGACCCAGTACTTC.

This clonotype was recorded at least ten times. The chain couples TRBV7-3 to TRBJ2-2, with D tentatively TRBD1 (5 bases). The CDR3 is made up of 14 amino acids. Germline V gene sequence: CDR1 SGHTA, CDR2 FQGTGA. The V gene lost 2 bases and the J gene lost 7 bases, with 11 bases spanning the gap. CDR3 in amino acids: CASSLGQGIGELFF. The CDR3 DNA reads TGTGCCAGCAGCTTAGGGCAGGGTATCGGGGAGCTGTTTTTT.

The rearrangement joins TRBV2 to TRBJ2-1; TRBD2 matches 14 bases. The V gene's germline CDR1 is SNHLY and CDR2 FYNNEI. This CDR3 contains 15 residues. J was trimmed by 6 bases and V by 5 bases; bases with no gene match: 3. CDR3 nucleotide sequence: TGTGCCAGCAGTCCCGGGACTAGCGGGGGCAATGAGCAGTTCTTC. Its translation is CASSPGTSGGNEQFF.

This clonotype has a count of ten or more. The chain recombines TRBV5-1 with TRBJ2-1, with 14 bases aligning to TRBD2. The junction had 6 bases not matched to a gene; V was cut back by 6 bases and J by 7 bases. The germline V gene encodes CDR1 SGHRS and CDR2 YFSETQ. This CDR3 spans 15 amino acids. This CDR3 reads CASNTGLAGVNEQFF. The CDR3 DNA is TGCGCCAGCAATACGGGACTAGCGGGAGTTAATGAGCAGTTCTTC.

The CDR3 reads CASSPRGAGVETQYF. CDR3 DNA sequence: TGTGCCAGCAGTCCCCGTGGGGCGGGAGTTGAGACCCAGTACTTC. This chain links TRBV28 with TRBJ2-5; 7 positions agree with TRBD2. This CDR3 spans 15 amino acids. Per the germline V gene, CDR1 is MDHEN and CDR2 is SYDVKM. Unmatched junction bases numbered 11, after V lost 5 bases and J lost 5 bases. The full variable domain, rest sourced from reference TRBV28 and TRBJ2-5, is DVKVTQSSRYLVKRTGEKVFLECVQDMDHENMFWYRQDPGLGLRLIYFSYDVKMKEKGDIPEGYSVSREKKERFSLILESASTNQTSMYLCASSPRGAGVETQYFGPGTRLLVL.

This chain links TRBV15 with TRBJ1-1, with D hard to call. The V gene's germline CDR1 is LNHNV and CDR2 YYDKDF (reference sequence). This CDR3 comprises 13 residues. V dropped 4 bases and J dropped 4 bases, with 10 bases sitting between them. In DNA form, the CDR3 reads TGTGCCACCAGCAAGGTTTACCCCACTGAAGCTTTCTTT. As protein: CATSKVYPTEAFF. Using reference TRBV15 and TRBJ1-1 for the parts outside the CDR3, the full variable domain is DAMVIQNPRYQVTQFGKPVTLSCSQTLNHNVMYWYQQKSSQAPKLLFHYYDKDFNNEADTPDNFQSRRPNTSFCFLDIRSPGLGDTAMYLCATSKVYPTEAFFGQGTRLTVV.

This clonotype was picked up many times. The chain recombines TRBV29-1 with TRBJ2-7; D may match TRBD1 or TRBD2 (5 bases each). The germline gives CDR1 SQVTM, CDR2 ANQGSEA. V lost 5 bases and J 1 base, leaving 12 bases between the germline ends. This CDR3 has 13 residues. The CDR3 DNA reads as TGCAGCGTTCGTCCGGGACGATCCTACGAGCAGTACTTC. It codes for CSVRPGRSYEQYF.

V and J are TRBV28 and TRBJ2-7; maybe TRBD1 (6 bases). The V gene's germline CDR1 is MDHEN and CDR2 SYDVKM. The CDR3 consists of 18 residues. V shed 6 bases and J shed 3 bases, with 27 bases lying between them. The CDR3 bases are TGTGCCAGCAGCCGCAGGGGTAAGGATCTGCGGAGTAACTACGAGCAGTACTTC. It specifies CASSRRGKDLRSNYEQYF.

This clonotype came up many times. The V and J genes are TRBV2 and TRBJ2-2; TRBD2 matches at 13 bases. The CDR3 length is 15 residues. V was pared by 7 bases and J by 5 bases, with 4 bases of the junction left unmatched. The germline CDR1 and CDR2 sequences are SNHLY and FYNNEI. Here the CDR3 reads CASMRTSGRTGELFF. CDR3 coding DNA: TGTGCCAGCATGAGGACTAGCGGGAGAACCGGGGAGCTGTTTTTT.

The table lists this clonotype with many counts. This chain connects TRBV4-1 to TRBJ2-2; no definite D call. The CDR3 is made up of 14 amino acids. The germline V gene encodes CDR1 MGHRA and CDR2 YSYEKL. The V and J ends lost 5 bases and 0 bases respectively, with 7 bases between them. CDR3 in DNA: TGCGCCAGCAGCTTTAGTACGAACACCGGGGAGCTGTTTTTT. Amino acid sequence: CASSFSTNTGELFF.

This clonotype was counted a few times. V is TRBV20-1 and J is TRBJ1-5, with 8 bases matching TRBD1. The trim removed 5 bases at V and 1 base at J, leaving 4 bases unmatched. CDR1 and CDR2 from the germline V gene are DFQATT and SNEGSKA (reference sequence). This CDR3 has 14 amino acids. The CDR3 DNA follows: TGCAGTGCTGGGACAGGCCTAAGCAATCAGCCCCAGCATTTT. It yields the protein CSAGTGLSNQPQHF.

This CDR3 reads CSARPAGLQETQYF. CDR3 bases: TGCAGCGCCCGCCCAGCGGGACTCCAAGAGACCCAGTACTTC. This chain links TRBV29-1 with TRBJ2-5; the match to TRBD2 covers 7 bases. Per germline, CDR1 SQVTM and CDR2 ANQGSEA. The CDR3 runs to 14 residues. Trimming took 7 bases from V and 1 from J; bases not matched to a gene: 9.

This chain links TRBV29-1 with TRBJ2-1; D is uncertain. The CDR3 extends over 13 amino acids. CDR1 SQVTM and CDR2 ANQGSEA come from the germline V gene. Trimming stripped 3 bases from V and 6 bases from J, with 12 bases between. CDR3 region: CSVEVAGTNEQFF. For the CDR3, the DNA is TGCAGCGTTGAGGTGGCAGGAACCAATGAGCAGTTCTTC.

The rearrangement uses TRBV29-1 and TRBJ2-3, with no clear D. Trimming shortened V by 5 bases and J by 0 bases, and 12 bases separated the two germline ends. Per the germline V gene, CDR1 is SQVTM and CDR2 is ANQGSEA. The CDR3 is 14 amino acids. CDR3 bases: TGCAGCGTTCAGGTAGTTGCGAGCACAGATACGCAGTATTTT. Translation gives CSVQVVASTDTQYF.

This clonotype was detected ten times or more. The J gene is TRBJ1-2, the V gene TRBV28, with D unclear. Germline V gene lookup returns CDR1 MDHEN and CDR2 SYDVKM. V was trimmed by 2 bases and J by 8 bases, leaving 6 bases between them. The CDR3 runs 11 residues. The CDR3 bases are TGTGCCAGCAGTTTAAGAAGGGGCTACACCTTC. Protein sequence: CASSLRRGYTF.

There are a few counts of this clonotype. The chain employs TRBV29-1 and TRBJ1-2; TRBD1 is a possible D gene (6 bases). V lost 5 bases and J 4 bases, leaving 8 bases between the germline ends. Germline-derived CDR1 and CDR2 are SQVTM and ANQGSEA. The CDR3 has 11 residues. CDR3 coding DNA: TGCAGCGTTTTAGGGGGCTATGGCTACACCTTC. This sequence encodes CSVLGGYGYTF.

This clonotype turned up a few times. This chain joins TRBV4-1 and TRBJ2-1; D uncertain. V was trimmed by 1 base and J by 7 bases, leaving 5 bases between them. The germline V gene has CDR1 MGHRA and CDR2 YSYEKL. The CDR3 has 12 residues. The CDR3 protein is CASSQVANEQFF. The CDR3 nucleotides read TGCGCCAGCAGCCAAGTTGCTAATGAGCAGTTCTTC.

Many counts were recorded for this clonotype. This rearrangement joins TRBV28 to TRBJ2-4; D is ambiguous. The CDR3 extends over 18 amino acids. The V gene lost 7 bases and the J gene lost 0 bases, with 22 bases spanning the gap. Germline V gives CDR1 MDHEN, CDR2 SYDVKM. DNA of the CDR3: TGTGCCAGCAAACCAACCCCTACACGGCCTCTAGCCAAAAACATTCAGTACTTC. It is translated as CASKPTPTRPLAKNIQYF.

The chain employs TRBV2 and TRBJ2-5, with TRBD1 identical over 7 bases. The trim removed 6 bases at V and 7 bases at J, leaving 8 bases unmatched. Germline V gives CDR1 SNHLY, CDR2 FYNNEI. The CDR3 covers 13 residues. In DNA, the CDR3 is TGTGCCAGCAGCGGACAGGTGTTGGGGACCCAGTACTTC. The encoded protein is CASSGQVLGTQYF.

This clonotype was counted a few times. V is TRBV29-1 and J is TRBJ2-7, with D possibly being TRBD1 or TRBD2 (5 bases each). The CDR3 covers 12 residues. The V end was cut by 4 bases, the J end by 4 bases, with 11 bases between. CDR1 is SQVTM, CDR2 ANQGSEA, per germline. The CDR3 loop is CSVARDGYEQYF. For the CDR3, the DNA is TGCAGCGTTGCTAGGGACGGTTACGAGCAGTACTTC.